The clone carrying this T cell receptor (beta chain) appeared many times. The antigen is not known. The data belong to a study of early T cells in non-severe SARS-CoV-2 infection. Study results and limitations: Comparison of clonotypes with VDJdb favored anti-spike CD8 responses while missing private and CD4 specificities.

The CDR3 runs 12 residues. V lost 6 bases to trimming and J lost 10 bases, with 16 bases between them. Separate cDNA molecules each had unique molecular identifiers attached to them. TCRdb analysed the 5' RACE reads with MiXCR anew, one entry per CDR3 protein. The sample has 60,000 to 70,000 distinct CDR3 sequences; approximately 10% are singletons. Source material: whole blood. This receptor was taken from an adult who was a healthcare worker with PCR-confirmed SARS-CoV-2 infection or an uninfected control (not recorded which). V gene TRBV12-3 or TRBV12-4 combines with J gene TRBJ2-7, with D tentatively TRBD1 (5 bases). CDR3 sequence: CASSSDMGPQYF. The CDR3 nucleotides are TGTGCCAGCAGCAGCGACATGGGGCCCCAGTACTTC.